This TCR beta chain emerged from a study of shared clonotypes between healthy human individuals. Study findings and constraints: Specimens sampled were limited to blood, with tissue repertoires likely differing.

Deep level was the assay's run setting. The data were produced by immunoSEQ multiplex PCR, yet TCRdb's version contains in-frame clones alone and is incomplete. The sample has roughly 1,600,000 clones; 98% are singletons. V lost 1 base and J 7 bases, leaving 14 bases between the germline ends. There are 15 residues in the CDR3. The germline V gene has CDR1 MNHEY and CDR2 SMNVEV (reference sequence). In the case of this clone: Its antigen is unidentified.

This TCR came from a man aged 25-45 years in good health. The chain uses TRBV27 and TRBJ1-5, with D maybe TRBD1 (6 bases). Specimen: naive CD4+ T cells sorted from blood. Stated subset: CD45RA+ positively selected. The chain's CDR3 is CASSLYLSGDQPQHF. The CDR3 nucleotides read TGTGCCAGCAGTTTATATCTGTCAGGGGACCAGCCCCAGCATTTT.